The 29 T cell receptor beta chains given below trace back to one sample, sequenced in a study of T cell changes during pregnancy in multiple sclerosis. Here immunoSEQ multiplex PCR was the method, and the copy in TCRdb shows in-frame clones only, minus some. The table shows fewer than 15,000 clones, with 70% to 90% occurring only once. The sample was CD8+ T cells from peripheral blood mononuclear cells, taken in the first trimester of pregnancy. These receptors came from a female donor with multiple sclerosis, enrolled in a pregnancy study.

The genes are TRBV14 and TRBJ2-5; tentatively, D is TRBD1 (5 bases). The CDR3 extends over 15 amino acids. V lost 4 bases and J 5 bases, leaving 17 bases between the germline ends. CDR1 and CDR2 (germline): SGHDN, FVKESK. The CDR3 sequence: CASSLGALNGETQYF. The CDR3 nucleotides read TGTGCCAGCAGCCTTGGGGCCTTGAATGGGGAGACCCAGTACTTC.

The J gene is TRBJ1-2, the V gene TRBV19; unclear D gene. The CDR3 has 16 amino acids. Germline loops: CDR1 LNHDA, CDR2 SQIVND (reference sequence). Between the trimmed V and J ends, which lost 2 bases and 3 bases, there was a span of 16 bases. For the CDR3, the DNA is TGTGCCAGTAGTATATTAGGAGATAAAGGAGACTATGGCTACACCTTC. It yields the protein CASSILGDKGDYGYTF. The whole variable domain, remainder taken from reference TRBV19 and TRBJ1-2, is DGGITQSPKYLFRKEGQNVTLSCEQNLNHDAMYWYRQDPGQGLRLIYYSQIVNDFQKGDIAEGYSVSREKKESFPLTVTSAQKNPTAFYLCASSILGDKGDYGYTFGSGTRLTVV.

The J gene is TRBJ2-7, the V gene TRBV29-1, with 7 positions matching TRBD1. The CDR3 spans 13 residues. Germline V gene sequence: CDR1 SQVTM, CDR2 ANQGSEA. V was pared by 1 base and J by 3 bases, with 3 bases of the junction left unmatched. Written as DNA, the CDR3 is TGCAGCGTTGAAGGGGACAGCTTCTACGAGCAGTACTTC. Its translation is CSVEGDSFYEQYF.

This clone was observed once. The V and J genes are TRBV19 and TRBJ1-5, with D unclear. Trimming shortened V by 9 bases and J by 6 bases, and 12 bases separated the two germline ends. The germline gives CDR1 LNHDA, CDR2 SQIVND (reference sequence). The CDR3 runs 12 residues. CDR3 region: CASGDYGQPQHF. The CDR3 bases are TGTGCCAGCGGGGATTACGGTCAGCCCCAGCATTTT.

The chain recombines TRBV6-1 with TRBJ1-1; TRBD1 might be the D (6 bases). This CDR3 is built from 16 residues. Trimming removed 0 bases at V and 1 base at J, with 12 bases between. CDR1 and CDR2 from the germline V gene are MNHNS and SASEGT. The CDR3 region has the DNA TGTGCCAGCAGTGAAGCGCTAGGGGGGGGGAACACTGAAGCTTTCTTT. This codes for CASSEALGGGNTEAFF.

The chain has TRBV28 and TRBJ2-7, with D maybe TRBD1 (7 bases). V lost 6 bases, J lost 5 bases, and 20 bases lay in between. The CDR3 is 15 residues long. CDR1 and CDR2 from the germline V gene are MDHEN and SYDVKM. DNA of the CDR3: TGTGCCAGCAGATACTTGTTCAGGGGGAGGAACGAGCAGTACTTC. It translates to CASRYLFRGRNEQYF. The entire variable domain, with the rest obtained from reference TRBV28 and TRBJ2-7, is as follows: DVKVTQSSRYLVKRTGEKVFLECVQDMDHENMFWYRQDPGLGLRLIYFSYDVKMKEKGDIPEGYSVSREKKERFSLILESASTNQTSMYLCASRYLFRGRNEQYFGPGTRLTVT.

The chain uses TRBV19 and TRBJ2-3, with D perhaps TRBD2 (6 bases). The CDR3 runs to 14 residues. CDR1 is LNHDA and CDR2 is SQIVND in the germline V gene (reference sequence). With 5 bases removed from V and 4 bases from J, the gap between germline ends came to 13 bases. The CDR3 DNA follows: TGTGCCAGTAGTCCAAGGTGGGGGGCAGATACGCAGTATTTT. Its protein is CASSPRWGADTQYF.

This clone was observed a handful of times. This chain connects TRBV6-5 to TRBJ1-2, with D perhaps TRBD1 (5 bases). V lost 5 bases to trimming and J lost 7 bases, with 20 bases between them. CDR3 length equals 15 residues. Germline CDR1 MNHEY, CDR2 SVGAGI. This CDR3 reads CASSARDSRSGGYTF. The CDR3 DNA is TGTGCCAGCAGTGCTCGGGACTCCCGTTCCGGTGGCTACACCTTC.

The chain employs TRBV5-5 and TRBJ1-5; D gene ambiguous. This CDR3 comprises 15 residues. V was clipped by 4 bases and J by 2 bases, with 13 bases between them. From germline, CDR1 is SGHKS and CDR2 YYEKEE (reference sequence). The CDR3 loop reads CASSPVGEGNQPQHF. The CDR3 DNA reads as TGTGCCAGCAGCCCGGTCGGGGAGGGCAATCAGCCCCAGCATTTT.

The chain joins TRBV5-1 to TRBJ2-7, with 12 nucleotides matching TRBD1. The trim removed 0 bases at V and 3 bases at J, leaving 7 bases unmatched. The CDR3 is 17 amino acids. Germline V gives CDR1 SGHRS, CDR2 YFSETQ. The CDR3 here is CASSLVGQGATGYEQYF. The CDR3 DNA reads TGCGCCAGCAGCTTGGTGGGACAGGGGGCTACTGGCTACGAGCAGTACTTC.

The J gene is TRBJ2-7, the V gene TRBV13; D unresolved. With 0 bases removed from V and 0 bases from J, the gap between germline ends came to 6 bases. The germline V gene encodes CDR1 PRHDT and CDR2 FYEKMQ (reference sequence). The CDR3 consists of 14 residues. Here the CDR3 DNA reads TGTGCCAGCAGCTTAGGACAGAGCTCCTACGAGCAGTACTTC. Amino acids: CASSLGQSSYEQYF.

This clone came up once. This chain connects TRBV5-1 to TRBJ2-7, with TRBD1 matching 9 bases. The V gene end was trimmed by 0 bases and the J gene end by 2 bases; junction bases not matched to a gene: 0. Germline assignment: CDR1 SGHRS and CDR2 YFSETQ. The length of the CDR3 is 14 residues. CDR3 nucleotides: TGCGCCAGCAGCTTGGGGACAGGGGCCTACGAGCAGTACTTC. Amino acids: CASSLGTGAYEQYF.

This rearrangement joins TRBV6-6 to TRBJ1-5; TRBD1 might be the D (5 bases). Deletions cut 2 bases from V and 3 bases from J, with 11 bases between. From germline, CDR1 is MNHNY and CDR2 SVGAGI (reference sequence). The CDR3 length is 15 residues. The CDR3 spells CASSYQGLTNQPQHF. The CDR3 nucleotides read TGTGCCAGCAGTTACCAGGGTTTGACCAATCAGCCCCAGCATTTT.

The J gene is TRBJ2-1, the V gene TRBV27, with 9 bases fitting TRBD1. J was trimmed by 0 bases and V by 7 bases; bases with no gene match: 4. This CDR3 contains 15 residues. Germline loops: CDR1 MNHEY, CDR2 SMNVEV (reference sequence). CDR3 nucleotides: TGTGCCAGCACCCAGGACAGGGGCTCCTACAATGAGCAGTTCTTC. Protein sequence: CASTQDRGSYNEQFF.

In its sample, this clone was seen once. The chain is built from TRBV5-5 and TRBJ2-7, with TRBD1 matching over 7 bases. J lost 5 bases, V lost 4 bases, and 6 bases had no gene match. Germline CDR1 reads SGHKS; CDR2 reads YYEKEE (reference sequence). The length of the CDR3 is 13 residues. The CDR3 nucleotides are TGTGCCAGCAGCCGACAGGGTTCCCACGAGCAGTACTTC. This gives the protein CASSRQGSHEQYF.

This chain connects TRBV7-4 to TRBJ2-6; maybe TRBD1 (5 bases). The CDR3 totals 15 residues. V dropped 4 bases and J dropped 2 bases, with 9 bases sitting between them. Germline V gene sequence: CDR1 SGHVT, CDR2 SQSDAQ. CDR3 amino acids: CASSSRVAGANVLTF. The CDR3 nucleotides read TGTGCCAGCAGCTCCAGGGTAGCTGGGGCCAACGTCCTGACTTTC.

The V gene is TRBV2, the J gene TRBJ1-1; D gene ambiguous. V lost 3 bases and J lost 10, with 15 bases in between. Germline V gene sequence: CDR1 SNHLY, CDR2 FYNNEI. The CDR3 runs 13 residues. The CDR3 DNA reads TGTGCCAGCAGTGACCGTCGGTGGGAGGGAGCTTTCTTT. Protein sequence: CASSDRRWEGAFF.

The rearrangement uses TRBV7-2 and TRBJ2-7; 8 bases match TRBD2. V lost 5 bases, J lost 7 bases, and 7 bases stayed unmatched. In germline, CDR1 is SGHTA, CDR2 FQGNSA. The CDR3 is 13 residues long. This chain's CDR3 is CASSQFGGGEQYF. As DNA, the CDR3 is TGTGCCAGCAGCCAATTCGGCGGGGGGGAGCAGTACTTC.

The chain is built from TRBV30 and TRBJ1-2; tentative D call: TRBD1 (5 bases). V was cut by 3 bases and J by 4 bases, with 12 bases left in between. This CDR3 is 13 amino acids long. From germline, CDR1 is GTSNPN and CDR2 SVGIG (reference sequence). This CDR3 is CAWSWGGGYGYTF. In nucleotides, the CDR3 is TGTGCCTGGAGCTGGGGCGGCGGCTATGGCTACACCTTC.

This chain uses TRBV2 with TRBJ2-1, with 11 positions matching TRBD2. With V trimmed by 6 bases and J by 7 bases, 8 bases remained unmatched. CDR1 and CDR2 from the germline V gene are SNHLY and FYNNEI. The CDR3 covers 15 residues. The CDR3 protein is CASSGTSGSYNEQFF. CDR3 nucleotides: TGTGCCAGCAGCGGAACTAGCGGGAGTTATAATGAGCAGTTCTTC.

The chain employs TRBV27 and TRBJ2-7; D call uncertain. The V end was cut by 5 bases, the J end by 3 bases, with 20 bases between. Per the germline V gene, CDR1 is MNHEY and CDR2 is SMNVEV (reference sequence). The CDR3 sequence is 16 residues long. CDR3 nucleotide sequence: TGTGCCAGCAGTCTTGCCCCCCTTACATCCCACTACGAGCAGTACTTC. Translating it yields CASSLAPLTSHYEQYF.

This clone was seen only a few times. The chain carries TRBV27 and TRBJ2-7; D is perhaps TRBD1 (5 bases). The CDR3 sequence is 16 residues long. Trimming pared 10 bases from V and 2 bases from J, leaving 24 bases between. The germline V gene has CDR1 MNHEY and CDR2 SMNVEV (reference sequence). CDR3: CATPPALTDPTYEQYF. The CDR3 DNA is TGTGCCACCCCCCCAGCTCTGACAGACCCGACCTACGAGCAGTACTTC.

The CDR3 loop is CASSLGGGLNTDTQYF. For the CDR3, the DNA is TGCGCCAGCAGCTTGGGCGGGGGGTTAAACACAGATACGCAGTATTTT. The chain joins TRBV5-1 to TRBJ2-3; 8 nucleotides match TRBD2. Germline V gene sequence: CDR1 SGHRS, CDR2 YFSETQ. The CDR3 spans 16 residues. J lost 2 bases, V lost 0 bases, and 5 bases had no gene match.

The table lists this clone with a count of one. The chain combines TRBV27 with TRBJ1-2; D remains unclear. The germline CDR1 and CDR2 sequences are MNHEY and SMNVEV (reference sequence). Trimming took off 3 bases at V and 4 bases at J, with 12 bases between the two ends. This CDR3 is 14 amino acids long. In DNA form, the CDR3 reads TGTGCCAGCAGTTTTTCTAGCCTTGGCTATGGCTACACCTTC. This encodes CASSFSSLGYGYTF.

This clone has only a few counts. This chain connects TRBV7-6 to TRBJ2-1; TRBD2 is a possible D gene (5 bases). CDR3 size: 15 residues. The ends were cut back, 3 bases at V and 2 bases at J, with 11 bases in the middle. CDR1 is SGHVS, CDR2 FNYEAQ, per germline. CDR3 DNA sequence: TGTGCCAGCAGCTTTGAGGCGGGCCCCTACAATGAGCAGTTCTTC. Translation gives CASSFEAGPYNEQFF.

V gene TRBV11-2 combines with J gene TRBJ2-3; D call uncertain. Trimming cost V 0 bases and J 2 bases, with 6 bases left between them. CDR3 length: 14 amino acids. Germline lookup yields CDR1 SGHAT and CDR2 FQNNGV. This CDR3 reads CASSLEEFTDTQYF. The CDR3, as DNA: TGTGCCAGCAGCTTAGAAGAGTTCACAGATACGCAGTATTTT.

The genes are TRBV27 and TRBJ2-2; no clear D. The length of the CDR3 is 15 residues. Germline CDR1 reads MNHEY; CDR2 reads SMNVEV (reference sequence). Trimming left V 4 bases short and J 4 bases short, with 13 bases between. The CDR3 reads CASSSSLGFTGELFF. The CDR3 DNA follows: TGTGCCAGCAGTTCCTCCCTAGGTTTCACCGGGGAGCTGTTTTTT.

The CDR3 bases are TGCGCCAGCAGCTTTTGGGCGCGGGCCCAACTGACTGGGGCCAACGTCCTGACTTTC. Its translation is CASSFWARAQLTGANVLTF. The chain combines TRBV5-1 with TRBJ2-6, with D possibly TRBD2 on 5 matching bases. Trimming stripped 2 bases from V and 2 bases from J, with 20 bases between. Looked up from germline, CDR1 is SGHRS and CDR2 is YFSETQ. The CDR3 length is 19 residues.

V usage is TRBV27 and J usage is TRBJ1-2; 9 bases fit TRBD1. CDR3 length: 15 amino acids. In germline, CDR1 is MNHEY, CDR2 SMNVEV (reference sequence). Unmatched junction bases numbered 5, after V lost 1 base and J lost 5 bases. For the CDR3, the DNA is TGTGCCAGCAGTTTATTGCGGACAGGGGAATATGGCTACACCTTC. This sequence encodes CASSLLRTGEYGYTF.